The 26 T cell receptor beta chains reported below all come from one sample, sequenced in a study of HIV-infected children after antiretroviral therapy interruption. RNA-based 3' RACE libraries used unique molecular identifiers. MiXCR, run by TCRdb on the 3' RACE reads, gives a single entry per CDR3 protein. The sample lists tens of thousands of distinct CDR3 sequences; approximately 4% were seen once. Treatment specified: PENTA 11 planned treatment interruption arm or continuous ART arm. The specimen was CD45RA+ CD4+ T cells from PBMCs, pooled from several time points, collected from a donor given antiretroviral therapy, either interrupted or continuous. Specified subset: naive CD4+ CD45RA+ CD45RO- T cells. These receptors were obtained from a pool of human donors with HIV.

This clonotype came up many times. This chain connects TRBV20-1 to TRBJ2-1; TRBD2 might be the D (6 bases). Germline-derived CDR1 and CDR2 are DFQATT and SNEGSKA (reference sequence). Trimming stripped 0 bases from V and 6 bases from J, with 12 bases between. The CDR3 totals 14 residues. CDR3 bases: TGCAGTGCTAGAGAGGAGGGAACCCGCAATGAGCAGTTCTTC. Its translation is CSAREEGTRNEQFF.

CDR3: CASSPAPGNNSPLHF. DNA for the CDR3: TGTGCCAGCAGCCCGGCGCCAGGCAATAATTCACCCCTCCACTTT. The V call is TRBV3-1, the J call TRBJ1-6, with D hard to call. The germline V gene encodes CDR1 LGHDT and CDR2 YNNKEL (reference sequence). The germline V and J ends were trimmed by 4 bases and 5 bases, with 12 bases remaining between them. This CDR3 is built from 15 residues.

In this sample, this clonotype turned up many times. The rearrangement links TRBV5-1 to TRBJ1-5, with TRBD1 matching 11 bases. The junction had 8 bases not matched to a gene; V was cut back by 2 bases and J by 7 bases. Germline values: CDR1 SGHRS, CDR2 YFSETQ. This CDR3 region has 16 residues. The CDR3 region has the DNA TGCGCCAGCAGCTTATCCGGGACAGGGGGACCCCAGCCCCAGCATTTT. Its protein is CASSLSGTGGPQPQHF.

This clonotype showed up many times. In DNA form, the CDR3 reads TGTGCCAGCAGGACCGGACTAGCATCCCACGAGCAGTACTTC. Its protein product is CASRTGLASHEQYF. The genes are TRBV2 and TRBJ2-7, with TRBD2 matching 8 bases. The CDR3 is made up of 14 amino acids. V trimming: 6 bases; J trimming: 5 bases; junction bases outside the gene matches: 9. The germline CDR1 and CDR2 sequences are SNHLY and FYNNEI.

This clonotype has ten or more counts. The CDR3 here is CASSLWGQGYSPLHF. In nucleotides, the CDR3 is TGTGCCAGCAGTTTATGGGGACAGGGGTATTCACCCCTCCACTTT. The rearrangement joins TRBV28 to TRBJ1-6; 10 bases fit TRBD1. Germline-derived CDR1 and CDR2 are MDHEN and SYDVKM. This CDR3 region has 15 residues. V shed 0 bases and J 8 bases; nucleotides not matched to a gene: 1.

J is TRBJ2-7 and V is TRBV5-1; 7 bases line up with TRBD1. The V gene end was trimmed by 0 bases and the J gene end by 7 bases; junction bases not matched to a gene: 10. CDR3 length: 15 residues. CDR1 is SGHRS and CDR2 is YFSETQ in the germline V gene. Here the CDR3 reads CASSLDPATGREQYF. The CDR3 nucleotides are TGCGCCAGCAGCTTGGATCCCGCGACAGGGAGAGAGCAGTACTTC.

Ten or more counts support this clonotype. At one boundary the junction diverges from the germline segment, which might be a read error. V usage is TRBV2 and J usage is TRBJ1-1; D not certain. The CDR3 contains 11 residues. Germline V gives CDR1 SNHLY, CDR2 FYNNEI. CDR3 sequence reads: CASSPTAEAFF. DNA of the CDR3: TGTGCCAGCAGTCCGACGGCTGAAGCCTTCTTT.

This clonotype has ten or more counts. V is TRBV5-1 and J is TRBJ2-7; D is uncertain. Germline values: CDR1 SGHRS, CDR2 YFSETQ. The CDR3 is 17 residues long. Trimming cost V 5 bases and J 2 bases, with 23 bases left between them. The chain's CDR3 is CASSFLTPSTITYEQYF. Written as DNA, the CDR3 is TGCGCCAGCAGTTTCCTTACCCCCTCCACAATTACCTACGAGCAGTACTTC. Drawing the rest from reference TRBV5-1 and TRBJ2-7, the complete variable domain is KAGVTQTPRYLIKTRGQQVTLSCSPISGHRSVSWYQQTPGQGLQFLFEYFSETQRNKGNFPGRFSGRQFSNSRSEMNVSTLELGDSALYLCASSFLTPSTITYEQYFGPGTRLTVT.

In its sample, this clonotype was seen many times. The chain carries TRBV5-1 and TRBJ2-3; 9 positions agree with TRBD1. CDR1 and CDR2 (germline): SGHRS, YFSETQ. The trim removed 4 bases at V and 6 bases at J, leaving 3 bases unmatched. CDR3 length equals 13 residues. The CDR3 region has the DNA TGCGCCAGCAGCGAACAGGGGGCGGATACGCAGTATTTT. Its protein is CASSEQGADTQYF.

This clonotype appeared many times. The chain uses TRBV12-3 or TRBV12-4 and TRBJ2-7; D possibly uses TRBD1 or TRBD2 (5 bases each). The CDR3 spans 13 residues. V dropped 6 bases and J dropped 2 bases, with 11 bases sitting between them. The CDR3 coding sequence is TGTGCCAGCAGAGCCGGGACGGCCTACGAGCAGTACTTC. It encodes CASRAGTAYEQYF.

This clonotype was seen ten or more times. V is TRBV6-6 and J is TRBJ1-1; no clear D gene. V lost 6 bases and J 3 bases, leaving 8 bases between the germline ends. The CDR3 length is 12 residues. Germline V gene data show CDR1 as MNHNY and CDR2 as SVGAGI (reference sequence). The CDR3 nucleotides are TGTGCCAGCAGCCCTGCGTACACTGAAGCTTTCTTT. It codes for CASSPAYTEAFF.

The chain couples TRBV29-1 to TRBJ2-3; possibly TRBD1 for D (5 bases). The CDR3 runs 12 residues. The ends were cut back, 7 bases at V and 4 bases at J, with 12 bases in the middle. Germline V gene data show CDR1 as SQVTM and CDR2 as ANQGSEA. The CDR3 loop is CSEGSGADTQYF. CDR3 nucleotide sequence: TGCAGCGAGGGGTCCGGAGCAGATACGCAGTATTTT.

This clonotype occurred many times. This chain links TRBV24-1 with TRBJ2-3, with 11 bases that match TRBD2. Trimming took 6 bases from V and 5 from J; bases not matched to a gene: 3. The CDR3 contains 14 residues. Germline V gene data show CDR1 as KGHDR and CDR2 as SFDVKD. The CDR3 sequence is CATSTSGGGDTQYF. As DNA, the CDR3 is TGTGCCACCAGTACTAGCGGGGGCGGAGATACGCAGTATTTT.

The table lists this clonotype with a few counts. V and J are TRBV5-6 and TRBJ2-7; a possible D gene is TRBD2 (5 bases). The CDR3 contains 15 residues. V lost 2 bases, J lost 2 bases, and 14 bases lay in between. Germline CDR1 SGHDT, CDR2 YYEEEE. CDR3 protein: CASSFSREGTYEQYF. In DNA, the CDR3 is TGTGCCAGCAGCTTTTCGAGGGAAGGGACCTACGAGCAGTACTTC.

The rearrangement uses TRBV10-3 and TRBJ2-7; the D gene could be TRBD1 or TRBD2 (5 bases each). CDR3 length equals 14 residues. The germline V gene has CDR1 ENHRY and CDR2 SYGVKD. The ends were cut back, 4 bases at V and 6 bases at J, with 16 bases in the middle. The CDR3 loop reads CAISGTGAASEQYF. In DNA, the CDR3 is TGTGCCATCAGTGGAACCGGGGCTGCCTCCGAGCAGTACTTC.

This clonotype was seen repeatedly, ten times or more. This chain joins TRBV2 and TRBJ2-4, with a possible D match to TRBD2 (5 bases). The germline V and J ends were trimmed by 5 bases and 1 base, with 9 bases remaining between them. The CDR3 has 14 residues. The germline V gene has CDR1 SNHLY and CDR2 FYNNEI. The CDR3 loop is CASSSRGAKNIQYF. The CDR3 nucleotides are TGTGCCAGCAGTTCACGGGGTGCCAAAAACATTCAGTACTTC.

This clonotype has just a few counts. The CDR3 nucleotides are TGCAGTGCTAGGACAGGGGTCGGCCTGAACACCGGGGAGCTGTTTTTT. The encoded protein is CSARTGVGLNTGELFF. The V call is TRBV20-1, the J call TRBJ2-2; 8 nucleotides match TRBD1. Germline CDR1 is DFQATT and CDR2 is SNEGSKA (reference sequence). The CDR3 is 16 residues long. V shed 3 bases, J shed 1 base, and the junction held 7 bases outside the gene matches.

There are many counts of this clonotype. The chain links TRBV14 to TRBJ2-1, with D tentatively TRBD2 (6 bases). V dropped 0 bases and J dropped 4 bases, with 10 bases sitting between them. CDR3 length: 15 residues. The germline V gene has CDR1 SGHDN and CDR2 FVKESK. CDR3 amino acids: CASSQDLGGYNEQFF. CDR3 sequence (DNA): TGTGCCAGCAGCCAAGATTTGGGAGGATACAATGAGCAGTTCTTC.

This clonotype has more than one count but fewer than ten. The J gene is TRBJ2-1, the V gene TRBV6-2 or TRBV6-3; TRBD2 is a possible D gene (7 bases). V gave up 0 bases and J gave up 10 bases, with 25 bases separating them. This CDR3 comprises 18 residues. The germline gives CDR1 MNHEY, CDR2 SVGEGT. The CDR3 sequence is CASSYSPFVWGGRQEQFF. The CDR3 DNA follows: TGTGCCAGCAGTTACTCCCCATTTGTGTGGGGGGGCCGACAAGAGCAGTTCTTC.

The V and J genes are TRBV28 and TRBJ2-7; no firm D call. Per germline, CDR1 MDHEN and CDR2 SYDVKM. This CDR3 region has 11 residues. The V and J ends lost 6 bases and 0 bases respectively, with 3 bases between them. For the CDR3, the DNA is TGTGCCAGCAGGTCCTCCTACGAGCAGTACTTC. Translation gives CASRSSYEQYF.

This clonotype was counted only a few times. The V call is TRBV3-1, the J call TRBJ2-7, with 7 positions matching TRBD1. V shed 5 bases and J 5 bases; nucleotides not matched to a gene: 9. The germline gives CDR1 LGHDT, CDR2 YNNKEL (reference sequence). The CDR3 totals 14 residues. The CDR3, as DNA: TGTGCCAGCAGCAGGTCACAGGGGTCTCACGAGCAGTACTTC. Its protein is CASSRSQGSHEQYF.

This clonotype was seen repeatedly, ten times or more. The rearrangement uses TRBV6-1 and TRBJ2-1; D remains unclear. Germline V gene sequence: CDR1 MNHNS, CDR2 SASEGT. This CDR3 has 15 amino acids. V lost 8 bases to trimming and J lost 5 bases, with 19 bases between them. CDR3 in DNA: TGTGCCAGCCTCCCCCTAGTTGCGGTAAACAATGAGCAGTTCTTC. This encodes CASLPLVAVNNEQFF.

This clonotype was recorded at least ten times. The chain has TRBV20-1 and TRBJ2-7, with D tentatively TRBD2 (6 bases). Germline V lookup: CDR1 DFQATT, CDR2 SNEGSKA (reference sequence). This CDR3 is built from 11 residues. Trimming stripped 6 bases from V and 5 bases from J, with 11 bases between. The CDR3 protein is CSAWGVDEQYF. The CDR3 DNA is TGCAGTGCATGGGGGGTGGACGAGCAGTACTTC.

This clonotype was seen at least ten times. The chain employs TRBV19 and TRBJ2-3; D possibly uses TRBD1 or TRBD2 (5 bases each). The germline V and J ends were trimmed by 5 bases and 11 bases, with 17 bases remaining between them. The germline V gene has CDR1 LNHDA and CDR2 SQIVND (reference sequence). This CDR3 region has 13 residues. DNA of the CDR3: TGTGCCAGTAGTCAAGGGGAAGCGGCCTTGCAGTATTTT. Translating it yields CASSQGEAALQYF.

Many counts were recorded for this clonotype. The chain employs TRBV12-3 or TRBV12-4 and TRBJ1-1; no clear D. Trimming cost V 5 bases and J 6 bases, with 16 bases left between them. This CDR3 region has 14 residues. The CDR3 is CASSVHSGKAEAFF. The CDR3 nucleotides are TGTGCCAGCAGTGTTCACAGCGGGAAGGCTGAAGCTTTCTTT.

This clonotype was picked up many times. The chain is built from TRBV14 and TRBJ2-1, with no clear D. The CDR3 consists of 12 residues. Germline CDR1 and CDR2: SGHDN and FVKESK. The V end lost 2 bases, the J end lost 12 bases, and 11 bases lay between the germline ends. The CDR3 loop is CASSQSETGQFF. DNA for the CDR3: TGTGCCAGCAGCCAAAGCGAGACTGGGCAGTTCTTC.